The entry that follows covers one T cell receptor beta chain sequence. The antigen remains unidentified. Other DNA sequences from this sample encode an identical CDR3 as well. The assay was run at deep level. Sequencing used immunoSEQ multiplex PCR; TCRdb keeps in-frame clones, though not all of them. The sample holds about 2,200,000 clones, just over 90% seen once. This sample is part of a study of shared clonotypes between healthy human individuals. Across the study: Each donor's CD8 memory used one plate, CD8 naive two, each CD4 subset three. Study outcomes and limitations: What limited the represented genetic and exposure-history diversity was the small number of donors.

The CDR3 is made up of 14 amino acids. The V and J ends lost 2 bases and 4 bases respectively, with 12 bases between them. Germline CDR1 and CDR2: MDHEN and SYDVKM. Naive CD8 isolation took CD45RO-negative cells positively selected for CCR7 and excluded terminally differentiated effector memory CD45RA+ cells. Nashville, Tennessee was home to all donors, each a Caucasian adult. The sequence was collected from a man younger than 35 in good health. Some clones in this sample may be carry-over from other donors' samples. The V and J genes are TRBV28 and TRBJ2-7, with D tentatively TRBD1 (8 bases). Sequencing input: naive CD8+ T cells from PBMCs. This chain's CDR3 is CASSLTGGEYEQYF. Written as DNA, the CDR3 is TGTGCCAGCAGTTTAACAGGGGGGGAGTACGAGCAGTACTTC.